The 5 T cell receptor beta chains below come from one sample, sequenced in a study of graft-versus-host responses after intestinal transplantation. TCRdb keeps only in-frame clones here, not all; method: immunoSEQ multiplex PCR. The data show fewer than 90,000 clones, with over 90% seen just once and roughly 0.2% held by the top ten. These receptors' targets are unknown. Source: unstimulated CD4+ T cells sorted from spleen or lymph node cells, taken before transplant. These receptors were collected from a human donor who was the organ donor for an intestinal transplant.

The rearrangement uses TRBV7-6 and TRBJ2-7; perhaps TRBD2 as D (5 bases). V was cut by 1 base and J by 1 base, with 8 bases left in between. The V gene's germline CDR1 is SGHVS and CDR2 FNYEAQ. This CDR3 spans 14 amino acids. The CDR3 loop reads CASSLGGNSYEQYF. The CDR3 bases are TGTGCCAGCAGCTTAGGAGGGAATTCCTACGAGCAGTACTTC.

This chain links TRBV28 with TRBJ1-1, with a weak D call TRBD1 (5 bases). This CDR3 is 14 amino acids long. V shed 6 bases and J shed 6 bases, with 17 bases lying between them. The V gene's germline CDR1 is MDHEN and CDR2 SYDVKM. The CDR3 loop is CASSQGPRGAEAFF. CDR3 sequence (DNA): TGTGCCAGCAGCCAAGGCCCGAGGGGAGCTGAAGCTTTCTTT.

J is TRBJ1-5 and V is TRBV20-1; D may be TRBD1 (5 bases). The V end lost 5 bases, the J end lost 5 bases, and 7 bases lay between the germline ends. Germline V CDR1 and CDR2: DFQATT, SNEGSKA (reference sequence). The CDR3 contains 11 residues. The CDR3 sequence is CSAGGHQPQHF. The CDR3 coding sequence is TGCAGTGCTGGGGGACATCAGCCCCAGCATTTT.

The chain uses TRBV7-9 and TRBJ1-1, with a tentative D call TRBD1 (5 bases). Germline lookup yields CDR1 SEHNR and CDR2 FQNEAQ (reference sequence). This CDR3 contains 14 residues. The V end was cut by 4 bases, the J end by 1 base, with 10 bases between. CDR3 bases: TGTGCCAGCAGCTACTCCGGGGCGAACACTGAAGCTTTCTTT. It yields the protein CASSYSGANTEAFF.

This chain connects TRBV4-1 to TRBJ2-7, with D perhaps assigned TRBD1 or TRBD2 (5 bases each). The V and J ends lost 4 bases and 3 bases respectively, with 16 bases between them. CDR1 is MGHRA and CDR2 is YSYEKL in the germline V gene. CDR3 length: 15 residues. Here the CDR3 reads CASSLTGTEDYEQYF. For the CDR3, the DNA is TGCGCCAGCAGCCTCACCGGGACGGAAGACTACGAGCAGTACTTC.